This T cell receptor (beta chain) came from a study of T cells after yellow fever vaccination. MiXCR was run by TCRdb on the 5' RACE reads, yielding one entry per CDR3 protein. In the table there are 450,000 to 600,000 distinct CDR3 sequences, roughly 14% of which are singletons. Germline-derived CDR1 and CDR2 are SGDLS and YYNGEE. The CDR3 has 15 amino acids. Trimming removed 4 bases at V and 9 bases at J, with 20 bases between. The source was PBMCs, collected on the day of the yellow fever booster vaccination. The TCR originated in a man aged 25-40 years who received the YFV17D yellow fever vaccine. This chain joins TRBV9 and TRBJ2-4, with a tentative D call TRBD2 (5 bases). CDR3 amino acids: CASSPDGIPSGIQYF. CDR3 sequence (DNA): TGTGCCAGCAGCCCAGACGGGATTCCGAGCGGCATTCAGTACTTC.